The rows below give T cell receptor beta chains drawn from one sample of a study of blood T cell repertoires in COVID-19. Measured with immunoSEQ multiplex PCR; TCRdb has only the in-frame clones, and not every one. The data show 100,000 or so clones, with roughly 76% seen just once and approximately 9% held by the top ten. The sample was peripheral blood. The source of these receptors is a woman in her seventies with acute or convalescent COVID-19. CDR3s include the opening cysteine and the closing phenylalanine or tryptophan. The D gene is left open where the match is weak. Clone size is not always given. Where it is, it says once, few, many or a class for expanded clones.

size	V	D	J	DNA	CDR3
NA	TRBV6-5	NA	TRBJ1-4	TGTGCCAGCAAGGGGTCTCAGGAAAAACTGTTTTTT	CASKGSQEKLFF
once	TRBV3-1/TRBV3-2	TRBD1	TRBJ1-2	TGTGCCAGCAGCCTCCAGACCGGGACAGGGAATGGCTACACCTTC	CASSLQTGTGNGYTF
NA	TRBV28	NA	TRBJ1-2	TGTGCCAGCCGACTCTCAGGGCCTAGCTATGGCTACACCTTC	CASRLSGPSYGYTF
few	TRBV7-8	NA	TRBJ2-7	TGTGCCAGCAGCGGCCGGGTGGCCCTCGAGCAGTACTTC	CASSGRVALEQYF
NA	TRBV27	NA	TRBJ1-2	TGTGCCAGCAGTCCAACCACAGGGTTTCTAAACTATGGCTACACCTTC	CASSPTTGFLNYGYTF
NA	TRBV9	NA	TRBJ1-1	TGTGCCAGCAGCGCGAGCGATGACAGTCCGCCAGCTTTCTTT	CASSASDDSPPAFF
NA	TRBV19	NA	TRBJ1-5	TGTGCCAGTGGGGGCGAGAGCAGGGGAAATGATCAGCCCCAGCATTTT	CASGGESRGNDQPQHF
NA	TRBV19	NA	TRBJ1-1	TGTGCCAGTAGTATAAAGTGGGAGACTGAAGCTTTCTTT	CASSIKWETEAFF
NA	TRBV19	TRBD1	TRBJ1-2	TGTGCCAGTACCCTCACAGGGGACTATGGCTACACCTTC	CASTLTGDYGYTF
NA	TRBV11-2	TRBD1	TRBJ2-2	TGTGCCAGCAGCTTCGCTGGACAGGGCAATCCCATCGGGCTGTTTTTT	CASSFAGQGNPIGLFF
NA	TRBV19	TRBD1	TRBJ1-1	TGTGCCAGTAGTATGTGGGGACAGAAGAACACTGAAGCTTTCTTT	CASSMWGQKNTEAFF
NA	TRBV7-9	NA	TRBJ1-4	TGTGCCAGCAGCTTAGCATTGACCGGGGGAAATGAAAAACTGTTTTTT	CASSLALTGGNEKLFF